The table lists the clone carrying this T cell receptor beta chain with a count of one. Its antigen is still unknown. The CDR3 covers 17 residues. Germline lookup yields CDR1 SGDLS and CDR2 YYNGEE. V lost 4 bases to trimming and J lost 8 bases; unmatched junction nucleotides: 13. This sample was taken from a study of human T cells and chemical hapten exposure. Findings and limits, study-wide: The count of PT1 expanded TCRs correlated positively with patch test score.

TCRdb redid the calling of the RACE reads with MiXCR, one entry per CDR3 protein. Of 55,000 to 85,000 distinct CDR3 sequences listed, over 7.5% are singletons. Time point given: patch test 1, 2 weeks after DPC sensitization. The treatment denotes: therapeutic diphenylcyclopropenone sensitization with weekly scalp DPC. At every patch-test visit, blood was drawn before the patch test was applied. Sequenced here: whole blood, sampled in connection with sensitization to the hapten diphenylcyclopropenone (DPC). This TCR derives from a woman aged 40 to 50 with alopecia areata. Some clones in this sample may be carry-over from other donors' samples. The genes are TRBV9 and TRBJ1-6; 9 bases fit TRBD1. CDR3 nucleotides: TGTGCCAGCAGCCGGACAGGGGCTTTACCCCAGGATTCACCCCTCCACTTT. This codes for CASSRTGALPQDSPLHF.